This TCR beta chain was captured in a study of response to subunit inactivated influenza vaccine. Study-wide results and caveats: That few new T cells are recruited by each seasonal influenza vaccination was the authors' suggestion.

This clonotype showed up many times. What it recognizes is unknown. Losses at the gene ends were 4 bases for V and 2 bases for J; bases not matched to a gene: 12. Germline V gives CDR1 DFQATT, CDR2 SNEGSKA (reference sequence). This CDR3 is 17 amino acids long. TCRdb passed the RT-PCR reads through MiXCR, listing each CDR3 protein once. The sample shows a few hundred thousand distinct CDR3 sequences, less than 15% of them seen only once. The chain has TRBV20-1 and TRBJ2-3; 10 nucleotides agree with TRBD2. This TCR was sampled from a man aged 45-65 years who received an inactivated influenza vaccine. The input for sequencing was PBMCs from blood, taken roughly 13 days after vaccination. This CDR3 reads CSATSLSGLADTDTQYF. DNA of the CDR3: TGCAGTGCTACCTCACTCAGCGGACTAGCGGACACAGATACGCAGTATTTT.